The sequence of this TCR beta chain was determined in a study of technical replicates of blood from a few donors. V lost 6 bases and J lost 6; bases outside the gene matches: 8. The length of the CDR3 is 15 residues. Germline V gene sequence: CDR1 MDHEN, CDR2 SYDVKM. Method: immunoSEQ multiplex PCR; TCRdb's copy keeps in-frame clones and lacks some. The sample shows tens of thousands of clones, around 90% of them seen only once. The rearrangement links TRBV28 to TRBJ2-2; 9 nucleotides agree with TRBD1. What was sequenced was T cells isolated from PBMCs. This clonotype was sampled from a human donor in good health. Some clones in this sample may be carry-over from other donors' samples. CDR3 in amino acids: CASRPGDREAGELFF. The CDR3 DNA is TGTGCCAGCAGGCCGGGGGACAGGGAGGCCGGGGAGCTGTTTTTT. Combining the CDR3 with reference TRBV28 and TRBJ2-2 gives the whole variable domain DVKVTQSSRYLVKRTGEKVFLECVQDMDHENMFWYRQDPGLGLRLIYFSYDVKMKEKGDIPEGYSVSREKKERFSLILESASTNQTSMYLCASRPGDREAGELFFGEGSRLTVL.